The entry below describes one TCR beta chain. The antigen remains unidentified. Time point denoted: cycle 4 day 1 (C4D1), after more than five weeks of nivolumab. All the patients suffered relapse after autologous stem cell transplantation, and brentuximab vedotin exposure differed. The data stem from a study of PD-1 blockade in classical Hodgkin lymphoma. Study-wide results and caveats: Why the repertoires differ is still unclear, perhaps disease activity or prior therapy. Newly diagnosed patients were reported to start with lower TCR diversity than healthy donors. Baseline diversity was lower in partial responders and progressors than complete responders.

Profiling relied on immunoSEQ multiplex PCR, and the TCRdb table lists in-frame clones only, not all of them. The top ten hold 25% to 30% of the sample, which has about 24,000 clones, 70% to 80% seen once. The CDR3 is 15 residues long. V lost 3 bases and J 3 bases, leaving 14 bases between the germline ends. From germline, CDR1 is SNHLY and CDR2 FYNNEI. The clonotype originates from a human donor with classical Hodgkin lymphoma. The chain carries TRBV2 and TRBJ2-5; possibly TRBD1 or TRBD2 for D (7 bases each). The sample in question was peripheral blood mononuclear cells (PBMCs), obtained before the fourth cycle of nivolumab. The CDR3 is CASSEGGGGKETQYF. The CDR3 nucleotides are TGTGCCAGCAGTGAGGGAGGGGGCGGAAAAGAGACCCAGTACTTC.